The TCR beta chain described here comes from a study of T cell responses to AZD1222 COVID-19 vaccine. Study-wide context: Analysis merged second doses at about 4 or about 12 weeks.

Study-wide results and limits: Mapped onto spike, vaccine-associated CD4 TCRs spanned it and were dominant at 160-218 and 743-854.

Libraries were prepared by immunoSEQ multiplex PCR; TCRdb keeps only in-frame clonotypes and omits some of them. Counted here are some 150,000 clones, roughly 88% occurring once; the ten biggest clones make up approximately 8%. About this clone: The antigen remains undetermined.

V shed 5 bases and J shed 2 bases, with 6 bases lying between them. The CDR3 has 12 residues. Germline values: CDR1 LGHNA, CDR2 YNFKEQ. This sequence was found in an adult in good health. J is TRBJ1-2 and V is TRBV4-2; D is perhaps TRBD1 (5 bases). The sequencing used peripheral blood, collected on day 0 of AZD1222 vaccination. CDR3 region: CASSGQNYGYTF. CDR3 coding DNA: TGTGCCAGCAGCGGACAAAACTATGGCTACACCTTC.